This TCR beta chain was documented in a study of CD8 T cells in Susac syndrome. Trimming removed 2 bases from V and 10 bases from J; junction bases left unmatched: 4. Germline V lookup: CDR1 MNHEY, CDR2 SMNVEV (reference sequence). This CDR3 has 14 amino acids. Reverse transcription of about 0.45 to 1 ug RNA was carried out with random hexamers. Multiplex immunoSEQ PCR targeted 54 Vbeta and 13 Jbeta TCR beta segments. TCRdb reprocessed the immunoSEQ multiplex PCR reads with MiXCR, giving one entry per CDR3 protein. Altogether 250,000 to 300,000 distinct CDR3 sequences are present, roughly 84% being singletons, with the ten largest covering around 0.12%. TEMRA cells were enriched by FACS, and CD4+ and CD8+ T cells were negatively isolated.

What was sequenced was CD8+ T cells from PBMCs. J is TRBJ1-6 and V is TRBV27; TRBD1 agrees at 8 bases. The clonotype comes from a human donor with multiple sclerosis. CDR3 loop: CASSLTGTGSPLHF. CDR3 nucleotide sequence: TGTGCCAGCAGTTTAACAGGGACAGGATCACCCCTCCACTTT.